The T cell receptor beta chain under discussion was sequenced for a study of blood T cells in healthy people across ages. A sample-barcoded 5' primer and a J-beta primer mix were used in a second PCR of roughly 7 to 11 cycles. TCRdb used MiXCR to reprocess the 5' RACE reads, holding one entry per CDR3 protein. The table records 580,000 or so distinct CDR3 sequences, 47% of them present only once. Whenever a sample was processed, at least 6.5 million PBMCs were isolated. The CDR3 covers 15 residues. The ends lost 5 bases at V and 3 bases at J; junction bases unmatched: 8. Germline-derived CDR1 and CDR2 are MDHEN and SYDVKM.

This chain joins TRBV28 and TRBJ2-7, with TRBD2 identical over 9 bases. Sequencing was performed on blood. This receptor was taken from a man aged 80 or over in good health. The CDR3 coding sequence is TGTGCCAGCAGTCCCGGCGGGAGGGAGAGCTACGAGCAGTACTTC. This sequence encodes CASSPGGRESYEQYF.